This T cell receptor beta chain derives from a study of T cell clones after liver transplantation. Study information: TCRbeta sequencing after a pre-transplant mixed lymphocyte reaction identified graft-donor-reactive clones, later tracked in post-transplant blood. At least one year of complete immunosuppression withdrawal without enzymes over twice normal defined tolerance.

Germline CDR1 reads SNHLY; CDR2 reads FYNNEI. V lost 6 bases and J lost 1; bases outside the gene matches: 8. The CDR3 contains 15 residues. The study, taken as a whole, reports: Conclusions were preliminary, with small, heterogeneous patient groups.

Details on this clone: No antigen is known for it.

TCRdb's table, derived via immunoSEQ multiplex PCR, lists solely in-frame clones and lacks some. Altogether tens of thousands of clones are present, over 60% being singletons, with the ten largest covering over 8%. The receptor's source is a human patient who received a liver transplant. Some T cells may trace back to the graft donor. The chain employs TRBV2 and TRBJ2-5, with 7 bases aligning to TRBD1. The source was CD4+ T cells from blood, collected at the 22-month timepoint. Here the CDR3 reads CASSQGGQSQETQYF. The DNA of the CDR3 is TGTGCCAGCAGCCAAGGGGGACAGTCCCAAGAGACCCAGTACTTC.